Each of the 5 T cell receptor beta chains below was sequenced from the same sample in a study of cytomegalovirus exposure and HLA in healthy donors. The primer mix had 60 Vbeta and 13 Jbeta primers. Libraries were prepared by immunoSEQ multiplex PCR; TCRdb keeps only in-frame clonotypes and omits some of them. This table holds approximately 170,000 clones, less than 80% found once. Sequencing was performed on PBMCs. These receptors originate from a female donor in good health and CMV-seronegative.

The rearrangement links TRBV29-1 to TRBJ2-5; D gene unclear. Germline V CDR1 and CDR2: SQVTM, ANQGSEA. This CDR3 spans 12 amino acids. Trimming took off 3 bases at V and 1 base at J, with 6 bases between the two ends. CDR3 in amino acids: CSVDRSQETQYF. DNA for the CDR3: TGCAGCGTTGATCGGAGCCAAGAGACCCAGTACTTC.

In this sample, this clone turned up a few times. The chain recombines TRBV18 with TRBJ1-1; no clear D. Germline V gives CDR1 KGHSH, CDR2 LQKENI. The CDR3 contains 17 residues. The V end was cut by 3 bases, the J end by 1 base, with 18 bases between. CDR3 in DNA: TGTGCCAGCTCACCGAGGAGGCCGCTATGGGGGAACACTGAAGCTTTCTTT. Protein: CASSPRRPLWGNTEAFF.

V and J are TRBV28 and TRBJ2-7; D possibly corresponds to TRBD2 (6 bases). V gave up 1 base and J gave up 1 base, with 8 bases separating them. This CDR3 region has 14 residues. Germline loops: CDR1 MDHEN, CDR2 SYDVKM. Here the CDR3 reads CASSLLRGSYEQYF. CDR3 bases: TGTGCCAGCAGTTTATTACGGGGGTCCTACGAGCAGTACTTC.

V is TRBV28 and J is TRBJ1-5, with D unclear. This CDR3 has 13 residues. Trimming removed 5 bases at V and 4 bases at J, with 9 bases between. The germline V gene encodes CDR1 MDHEN and CDR2 SYDVKM. The DNA of the CDR3 is TGTGCCAGCAGTCTGAGGTCGAATCAGCCCCAGCATTTT. Translation: CASSLRSNQPQHF.

This clone was picked up one time. The V call is TRBV30, the J call TRBJ2-5; 7 bases match TRBD1. CDR3 length: 13 residues. Germline CDR1 GTSNPN, CDR2 SVGIG (reference sequence). V trimming: 4 bases; J trimming: 5 bases; junction bases outside the gene matches: 7. CDR3 coding DNA: TGTGCCTGGAACCGGGACAGAGGTGAGACCCAGTACTTC. It codes for CAWNRDRGETQYF. Variable domain in full (rest from reference TRBV30 and TRBJ2-5): SQTIHQWPATLVQPVGSPLSLECTVEGTSNPNLYWYRQAAGRGLQLLFYSVGIGQISSEVPQNLSASRPQDRQFILSSKKLLLSDSGFYLCAWNRDRGETQYFGPGTRLLVL.